These T cell receptor beta chains were read from a single sample in a study of T cell changes during pregnancy in multiple sclerosis. The table came from immunoSEQ multiplex PCR; TCRdb's copy has only in-frame clones and leaves some out. The sample lists 30,000 to 40,000 clones; about nine tenths were seen once. The sample was CD4+ T cells from peripheral blood mononuclear cells, taken in the third trimester of pregnancy. The receptors here all came from a female donor in good health, enrolled as a control in a pregnancy study. Each CDR3 is given with its conserved first and last residue. Fields, in order: V gene, D gene, clone size, J gene, CDR3 protein, CDR3 DNA. The D gene is left open where the match is weak. A row's size may be missing; if present it is once, few, many or a size class.

v_gene: TRBV7-3; d_gene: TRBD2; abundance: .; j_gene: TRBJ2-7; CDR3aa: CASSLAAGYEQYF; CDR3nt: TGTGCCAGCAGCTTGGCAGCGGGGTACGAGCAGTACTTC
v_gene: TRBV4-1; d_gene: TRBD1; abundance: .; j_gene: TRBJ2-5; CDR3aa: CASSQADRDVETQYF; CDR3nt: TGCGCCAGCAGCCAAGCCGACAGGGATGTGGAGACCCAGTACTTC
v_gene: TRBV30; d_gene: .; abundance: .; j_gene: TRBJ1-3; CDR3aa: CAWMVGGLQGQIPGNTIYF; CDR3nt: TGTGCCTGGATGGTTGGTGGGCTACAGGGTCAGATTCCTGGAAACACCATATATTTT
v_gene: TRBV9; d_gene: TRBD2; abundance: .; j_gene: TRBJ2-2; CDR3aa: CASSPRGGLAGAGELFF; CDR3nt: TGTGCCAGCAGCCCCCGTGGGGGACTAGCGGGAGCCGGGGAGCTGTTTTTT
v_gene: TRBV7-9; d_gene: .; abundance: .; j_gene: TRBJ2-7; CDR3aa: CASSFGGGYEQYF; CDR3nt: TGTGCCAGCAGCTTTGGGGGCGGTTACGAGCAGTACTTC
v_gene: TRBV6-6; d_gene: .; abundance: .; j_gene: TRBJ2-7; CDR3aa: CASRYQGPVYEQYF; CDR3nt: TGTGCCAGCAGGTACCAGGGCCCCGTCTACGAGCAGTACTTC
v_gene: TRBV2; d_gene: TRBD1; abundance: .; j_gene: TRBJ1-3; CDR3aa: CASSGQGFSGNTIYF; CDR3nt: TGTGCCAGCTCGGGACAGGGGTTCTCTGGAAACACCATATATTTT
v_gene: TRBV19; d_gene: TRBD2; abundance: .; j_gene: TRBJ2-6; CDR3aa: CASSLGGFGANVLTF; CDR3nt: TGTGCCAGTAGTCTGGGAGGGTTTGGGGCCAACGTCCTGACTTTC
v_gene: TRBV28; d_gene: TRBD2; abundance: .; j_gene: TRBJ2-4; CDR3aa: CASSTLLAGEAKNIQYF; CDR3nt: TGTGCCAGCAGCACGCTACTAGCGGGAGAGGCCAAAAACATTCAGTACTTC
v_gene: TRBV9; d_gene: .; abundance: .; j_gene: TRBJ2-1; CDR3aa: CASSAPRLDRFF; CDR3nt: TGTGCCAGCAGCGCCCCAAGACTAGACAGGTTCTTC
v_gene: TRBV6-1; d_gene: TRBD1; abundance: .; j_gene: TRBJ1-2; CDR3aa: CASSEGQGAYGYTF; CDR3nt: TGTGCCAGCAGTGAAGGCCAGGGGGCTTATGGCTACACCTTC
v_gene: TRBV4-3; d_gene: TRBD2; abundance: .; j_gene: TRBJ2-1; CDR3aa: CASSQEKRTSGINEQFF; CDR3nt: TGCGCCAGCAGCCAAGAGAAACGGACTAGCGGGATCAATGAGCAGTTCTTC
v_gene: TRBV5-8; d_gene: TRBD2; abundance: .; j_gene: TRBJ2-3; CDR3aa: CASSLRVAGVNTQYF; CDR3nt: TGTGCCAGCAGCTTACGGGTAGCGGGGGTCAATACGCAGTATTTT
v_gene: TRBV7-2; d_gene: TRBD2; abundance: .; j_gene: TRBJ2-7; CDR3aa: CASSLNREGPYEQYF; CDR3nt: TGTGCCAGCAGCTTAAACCGGGAGGGCCCATACGAGCAGTACTTC
v_gene: TRBV10-3; d_gene: .; abundance: .; j_gene: TRBJ1-6; CDR3aa: CAIPTDNNSPLHF; CDR3nt: TGTGCCATCCCCACAGACAATAATTCACCCCTCCACTTT
v_gene: TRBV30; d_gene: .; abundance: .; j_gene: TRBJ1-5; CDR3aa: CAWSTQGLGNQPQHF; CDR3nt: TGTGCCTGGAGTACGCAGGGGTTAGGCAATCAGCCCCAGCATTTT
v_gene: TRBV30; d_gene: .; abundance: .; j_gene: TRBJ2-1; CDR3aa: CAWRPSGPHNEQFF; CDR3nt: TGTGCCTGGAGACCCAGCGGACCTCACAATGAGCAGTTCTTC
v_gene: TRBV10-3; d_gene: .; abundance: once; j_gene: TRBJ1-5; CDR3aa: CAISQFQQAGRQPQHF; CDR3nt: TGTGCCATCAGTCAGTTTCAACAGGCAGGAAGACAGCCCCAGCATTTT
v_gene: TRBV29-1; d_gene: .; abundance: .; j_gene: TRBJ1-1; CDR3aa: CSVHWTPNTGAFF; CDR3nt: TGCAGCGTTCATTGGACACCGAACACTGGAGCTTTCTTT
v_gene: TRBV6-1; d_gene: TRBD1; abundance: few; j_gene: TRBJ2-1; CDR3aa: CASTDRVFGEQFF; CDR3nt: TGTGCCAGCACGGACAGGGTTTTTGGTGAGCAGTTCTTC
v_gene: TRBV9; d_gene: TRBD1; abundance: .; j_gene: TRBJ2-3; CDR3aa: CASSVGTGRTDTQYF; CDR3nt: TGTGCCAGCAGCGTAGGGACAGGGAGGACGGATACGCAGTATTTT
v_gene: TRBV19; d_gene: TRBD2; abundance: .; j_gene: TRBJ2-7; CDR3aa: CASRTGTSGRNEQYF; CDR3nt: TGTGCCAGTAGGACCGGGACTAGCGGGAGGAACGAGCAGTACTTC
v_gene: TRBV6-1; d_gene: .; abundance: .; j_gene: TRBJ1-2; CDR3aa: CGGHSGEAYGYTF; CDR3nt: TGTGGTGGGCACTCCGGGGAGGCCTATGGCTACACCTTC
v_gene: TRBV9; d_gene: .; abundance: .; j_gene: TRBJ2-7; CDR3aa: CASSVLDASSYEQYF; CDR3nt: TGTGCCAGCAGCGTATTAGATGCTAGCTCCTACGAGCAGTACTTC
v_gene: TRBV18; d_gene: TRBD1; abundance: once; j_gene: TRBJ2-2; CDR3aa: CASSPRQGYTGELFF; CDR3nt: TGTGCCAGCTCGCCTCGACAGGGCTACACCGGGGAGCTGTTTTTT
v_gene: TRBV6-4; d_gene: TRBD2; abundance: .; j_gene: TRBJ2-7; CDR3aa: CASRGARTSGGSSYEQYF; CDR3nt: TGTGCCAGCAGGGGGGCCAGGACTAGCGGGGGTAGCTCCTACGAGCAGTACTTC
v_gene: TRBV2; d_gene: .; abundance: once; j_gene: TRBJ1-1; CDR3aa: CASSEGRTARGVNTEAFF; CDR3nt: TGTGCCAGCAGTGAAGGTAGAACAGCTCGGGGAGTGAACACTGAAGCTTTCTTT
v_gene: TRBV7-9; d_gene: .; abundance: .; j_gene: TRBJ1-2; CDR3aa: CASSLSTGLDGYTF; CDR3nt: TGTGCCAGCAGCCTCTCCACAGGGCTTGATGGCTACACCTTC
v_gene: TRBV27; d_gene: TRBD1; abundance: .; j_gene: TRBJ2-5; CDR3aa: CASSSYRGETQYF; CDR3nt: TGTGCCAGCAGTTCATACAGGGGCGAGACCCAGTACTTC
v_gene: TRBV4-3; d_gene: TRBD2; abundance: .; j_gene: TRBJ2-1; CDR3aa: CASSQTGLANHEQFF; CDR3nt: TGCGCCAGCAGCCAAACCGGACTAGCGAACCATGAGCAGTTCTTC
v_gene: TRBV5-1; d_gene: TRBD2; abundance: once; j_gene: TRBJ2-7; CDR3aa: CASSPGLVSYEQYF; CDR3nt: TGCGCCAGCAGCCCGGGACTAGTCTCCTACGAGCAGTACTTC
v_gene: TRBV7-9; d_gene: .; abundance: .; j_gene: TRBJ1-1; CDR3aa: CASSPLYGGGNTEAFF; CDR3nt: TGTGCCAGCAGCCCCTTGTACGGGGGAGGGAACACTGAAGCTTTCTTT
v_gene: TRBV5-1; d_gene: .; abundance: .; j_gene: TRBJ2-6; CDR3aa: CASSLLTAGANVLTF; CDR3nt: TGCGCCAGCAGCTTGTTGACAGCTGGGGCCAACGTCCTGACTTTC
v_gene: TRBV7-8; d_gene: .; abundance: .; j_gene: TRBJ2-3; CDR3aa: CASSLVEVSTDTQYF; CDR3nt: TGTGCCAGCAGCTTAGTCGAGGTTAGCACAGATACGCAGTATTTT
v_gene: TRBV4-1; d_gene: TRBD1; abundance: .; j_gene: TRBJ1-5; CDR3aa: CASSQPGQTHQPQHF; CDR3nt: TGCGCCAGCAGCCAGCCGGGACAGACCCATCAGCCCCAGCATTTT
v_gene: TRBV5-1; d_gene: .; abundance: once; j_gene: TRBJ2-5; CDR3aa: CASSLQAPQETQYF; CDR3nt: TGCGCCAGCAGCTTGCAAGCACCCCAAGAGACCCAGTACTTC
v_gene: TRBV5-1; d_gene: .; abundance: .; j_gene: TRBJ2-1; CDR3aa: CASSDPSAGDPEQFF; CDR3nt: TGCGCCAGCAGCGATCCCTCCGCAGGGGACCCCGAGCAGTTCTTC
v_gene: TRBV5-1; d_gene: TRBD1; abundance: .; j_gene: TRBJ1-2; CDR3aa: CASSLGDRADGYTF; CDR3nt: TGCGCCAGCAGCTTGGGTGACAGGGCTGATGGCTACACCTTC
v_gene: TRBV6-4; d_gene: .; abundance: .; j_gene: TRBJ1-1; CDR3aa: CASSETGNPAFF; CDR3nt: TGTGCCAGCAGTGAGACGGGGAATCCGGCTTTCTTT
v_gene: TRBV27; d_gene: .; abundance: .; j_gene: TRBJ1-5; CDR3aa: CASSPFKAVGNQPQHF; CDR3nt: TGTGCCAGCAGTCCGTTCAAAGCGGTGGGAAATCAGCCCCAGCATTTT
v_gene: TRBV2; d_gene: TRBD1; abundance: few; j_gene: TRBJ2-1; CDR3aa: CASTEGQGSYNEQFF; CDR3nt: TGTGCCAGCACCGAGGGACAGGGCTCCTACAATGAGCAGTTCTTC
v_gene: TRBV28; d_gene: .; abundance: .; j_gene: TRBJ2-1; CDR3aa: CASTLRNYNEQFF; CDR3nt: TGTGCCAGCACCCTTAGAAATTACAATGAGCAGTTCTTC
v_gene: TRBV28; d_gene: TRBD2; abundance: .; j_gene: TRBJ2-3; CDR3aa: CASSLPGGPDTQYF; CDR3nt: TGTGCCAGCAGTTTGCCGGGAGGGCCAGATACGCAGTATTTT
v_gene: TRBV7-2; d_gene: TRBD1; abundance: .; j_gene: TRBJ1-2; CDR3aa: CASRSSDRRIVGYTF; CDR3nt: TGTGCCAGCAGGAGTTCGGACAGGAGGATAGTGGGCTACACCTTC
v_gene: TRBV7-6; d_gene: .; abundance: .; j_gene: TRBJ2-5; CDR3aa: CASSSGSRVAARETQYF; CDR3nt: TGTGCCAGCAGCTCCGGCTCTCGGGTAGCGGCCCGGGAGACCCAGTACTTC
v_gene: TRBV9; d_gene: TRBD2; abundance: .; j_gene: TRBJ2-5; CDR3aa: CASSPGGSGGKTQYF; CDR3nt: TGTGCCAGCAGCCCTGGGGGGAGCGGGGGGAAGACCCAGTACTTC